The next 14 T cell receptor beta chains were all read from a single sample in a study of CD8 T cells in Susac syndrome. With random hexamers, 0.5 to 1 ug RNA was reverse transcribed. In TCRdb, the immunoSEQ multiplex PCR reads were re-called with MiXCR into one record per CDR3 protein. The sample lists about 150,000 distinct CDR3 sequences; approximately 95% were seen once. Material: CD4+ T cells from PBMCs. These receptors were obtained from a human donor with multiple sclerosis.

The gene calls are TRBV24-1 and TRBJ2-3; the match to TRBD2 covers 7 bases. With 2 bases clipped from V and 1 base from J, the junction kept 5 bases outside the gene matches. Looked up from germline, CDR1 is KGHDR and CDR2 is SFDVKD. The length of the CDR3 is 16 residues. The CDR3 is CATSDYMAGGTDTQYF. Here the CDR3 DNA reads TGTGCCACCAGTGATTATATGGCGGGAGGCACAGATACGCAGTATTTT.

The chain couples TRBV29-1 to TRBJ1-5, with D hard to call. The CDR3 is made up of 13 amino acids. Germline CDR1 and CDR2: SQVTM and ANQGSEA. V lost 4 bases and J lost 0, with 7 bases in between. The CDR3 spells CSVVGDSNQPQHF. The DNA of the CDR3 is TGCAGCGTTGTTGGGGATAGCAATCAGCCCCAGCATTTT.

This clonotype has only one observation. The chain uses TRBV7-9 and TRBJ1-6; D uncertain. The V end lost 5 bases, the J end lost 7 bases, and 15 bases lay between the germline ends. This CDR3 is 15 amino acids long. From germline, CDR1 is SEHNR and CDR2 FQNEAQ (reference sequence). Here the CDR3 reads CASSRDRALNSPLHF. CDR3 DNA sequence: TGTGCCAGCAGCCGTGACCGGGCTCTGAATTCACCCCTCCACTTT.

Here the CDR3 reads CSAPTSGAQETQYF. In DNA form, the CDR3 reads TGCAGTGCACCGACTAGCGGGGCACAAGAGACCCAGTACTTC. This chain joins TRBV20-1 and TRBJ2-5, with 11 positions matching TRBD2. CDR3 size: 14 residues. After removal of 6 bases from V and 2 bases from J, the junction contained 5 bases not matched to a gene. Germline V gene data show CDR1 as DFQATT and CDR2 as SNEGSKA (reference sequence).

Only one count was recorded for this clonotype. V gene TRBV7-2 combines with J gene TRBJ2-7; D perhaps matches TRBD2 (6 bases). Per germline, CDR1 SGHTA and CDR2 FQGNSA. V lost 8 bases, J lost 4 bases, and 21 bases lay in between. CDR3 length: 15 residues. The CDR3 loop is CASGRGGITSYEQYF. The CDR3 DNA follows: TGTGCCAGCGGACGTGGGGGGATCACCAGTTACGAGCAGTACTTC.

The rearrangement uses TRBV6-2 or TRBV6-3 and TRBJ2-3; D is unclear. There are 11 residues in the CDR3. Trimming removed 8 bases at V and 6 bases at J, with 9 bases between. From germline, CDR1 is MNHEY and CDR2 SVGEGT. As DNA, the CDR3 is TGTGCCAGCGGTCGACCGGATACGCAGTATTTT. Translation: CASGRPDTQYF.

The CDR3 is CASSLPGSSSYEQYF. The CDR3 DNA follows: TGTGCCAGCAGCTTGCCGGGGTCGAGCTCCTACGAGCAGTACTTC. The chain combines TRBV5-4 with TRBJ2-7, with D maybe TRBD2 (5 bases). The germline V and J ends were trimmed by 1 base and 0 bases, with 11 bases remaining between them. The CDR3 extends over 15 amino acids. Per germline, CDR1 SGHNT and CDR2 YYREEE (reference sequence).

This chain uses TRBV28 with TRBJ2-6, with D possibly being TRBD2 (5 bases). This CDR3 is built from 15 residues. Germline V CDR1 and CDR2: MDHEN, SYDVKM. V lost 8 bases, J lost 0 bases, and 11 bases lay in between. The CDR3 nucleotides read TGTGCCAGCGTAGGAGCGGCCTCTGGGGCCAACGTCCTGACTTTC. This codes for CASVGAASGANVLTF.

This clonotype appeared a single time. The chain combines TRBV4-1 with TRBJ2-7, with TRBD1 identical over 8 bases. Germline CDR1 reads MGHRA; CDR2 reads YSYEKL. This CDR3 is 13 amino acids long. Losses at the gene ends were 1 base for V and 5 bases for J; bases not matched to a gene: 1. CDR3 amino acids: CASSQGQGHEQYF. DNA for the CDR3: TGCGCCAGCAGCCAAGGACAGGGGCACGAGCAGTACTTC.

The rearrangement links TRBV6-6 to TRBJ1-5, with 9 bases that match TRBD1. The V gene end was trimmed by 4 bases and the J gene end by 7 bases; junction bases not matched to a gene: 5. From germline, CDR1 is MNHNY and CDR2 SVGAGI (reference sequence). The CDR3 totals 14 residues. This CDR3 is CASSSQGAGQPQHF. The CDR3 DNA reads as TGTGCCAGCAGTTCACAGGGGGCTGGGCAGCCCCAGCATTTT.

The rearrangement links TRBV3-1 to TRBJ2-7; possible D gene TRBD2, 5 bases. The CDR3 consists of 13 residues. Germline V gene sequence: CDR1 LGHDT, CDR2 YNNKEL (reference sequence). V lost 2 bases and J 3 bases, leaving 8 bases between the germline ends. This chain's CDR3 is CASSQRGIYEQYF. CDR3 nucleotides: TGTGCCAGCAGCCAACGAGGGATCTACGAGCAGTACTTC.

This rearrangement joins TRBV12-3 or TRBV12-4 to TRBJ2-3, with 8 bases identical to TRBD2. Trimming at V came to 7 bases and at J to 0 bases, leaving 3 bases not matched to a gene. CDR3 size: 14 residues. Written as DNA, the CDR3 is TGTGCCAGCAAACTAGCGGCTAGCACAGATACGCAGTATTTT. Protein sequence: CASKLAASTDTQYF.

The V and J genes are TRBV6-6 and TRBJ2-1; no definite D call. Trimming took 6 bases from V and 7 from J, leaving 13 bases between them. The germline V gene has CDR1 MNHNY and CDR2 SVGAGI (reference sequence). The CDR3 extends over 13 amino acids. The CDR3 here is CASRSYLANEQFF. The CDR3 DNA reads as TGTGCCAGCAGGTCTTATCTGGCGAATGAGCAGTTCTTC.

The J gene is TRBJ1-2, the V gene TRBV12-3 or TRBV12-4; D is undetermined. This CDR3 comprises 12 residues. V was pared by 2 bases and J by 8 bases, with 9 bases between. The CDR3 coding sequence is TGTGCCAGCAGTTTAAACTTAGGGGGCTACACCTTC. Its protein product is CASSLNLGGYTF.